Included here is one TCR beta chain sequence, with context. Its target is not known. Primers for the PCR totalled 60 Vbeta and 13 Jbeta. Data came from immunoSEQ multiplex PCR; TCRdb stores just in-frame clones and leaves some out. The listing contains fewer than 75,000 clones. The CDR3 covers 14 residues. Germline CDR1 and CDR2: MNHNS and SASEGT. With 6 bases removed from V and 0 bases from J, the gap between germline ends came to 6 bases. This record belongs to a study of cytomegalovirus exposure and HLA in healthy donors. Study in general: Of around 410 genotyped donors, around 80% grouped in the Caucasian-associated ancestry cluster.

General study findings and limits: Roughly 170 TCR beta chains were listed as cytomegalovirus-associated. Researchers left out some V segments, among them TRBV6-2 and TRBV6-3, as indistinguishable. As a later analysis showed, a missense DCLRE1C variant was linked to trimming of TCR beta V- and J-genes.

The sequencing input was PBMCs. This chain links TRBV6-1 with TRBJ2-6; D might be TRBD1 (5 bases). The TCR originated in a boy aged 5-17 years in good health and CMV-seronegative. CDR3: CASRTASGANVLTF. The CDR3 DNA sequence: TGTGCCAGCAGGACAGCCTCTGGGGCCAACGTCCTGACTTTC.